Shown below are 18 T cell receptor beta chains from a single sample sequenced in a study of metastatic and nonmetastatic thyroid tumors. Thyroid surgery was preceded by no treatment in any patient. MiXCR reprocessed the PCR reads for TCRdb. There are 45,000 to 50,000 clones in the sample; approximately 20% occur only once, and about 4% lies in the top ten. The sequenced sample was blood. The receptor set was obtained from a male donor with papillary thyroid cancer or a benign thyroid nodule (not recorded which). Some clones in this sample may be carry-over from other donors' samples.

This clone was recorded many times. The chain employs TRBV6-1 and TRBJ1-6; 7 bases agree with TRBD1. The CDR3 spans 14 residues. V trimming: 1 base; J trimming: 6 bases; junction bases outside the gene matches: 0. The germline gives CDR1 MNHNS, CDR2 SASEGT. In DNA, the CDR3 is TGTGCCAGCAGTGAAGACAGGGGTAATTCACCCCTCCACTTT. This encodes CASSEDRGNSPLHF.

This clone was found a few times. This chain connects TRBV27 to TRBJ1-2; maybe TRBD1 (5 bases). The CDR3 is 13 residues long. The V gene lost 5 bases and the J gene lost 8 bases, with 15 bases spanning the gap. CDR1 is MNHEY, CDR2 SMNVEV, per germline (reference sequence). DNA of the CDR3: TGTGCCAGCAGTACAACAGGCCCCAAGGGCTACACCTTC. Amino acid sequence: CASSTTGPKGYTF.

Details on this clone: This may come from a read error, since a much larger clone is one base off. This chain joins TRBV11-2 and TRBJ1-4, with TRBD1 matching 7 bases. The CDR3 has 15 amino acids. Germline V gene data show CDR1 as SGHAT and CDR2 as FQNNGV. Losses at the gene ends were 2 bases for V and 16 bases for J; bases not matched to a gene: 16. In nucleotides, the CDR3 is TGTGCCAGCAGCTTAAGTAGGGGGCAGTATGAAGAACCGTTTTTT. Translating it yields CASSLSRGQYEEPFF.

This clone was counted many times. The genes are TRBV6-1 and TRBJ2-7; possibly TRBD2 for D (7 bases). The germline V and J ends were trimmed by 7 bases and 5 bases, with 18 bases remaining between them. Per the germline V gene, CDR1 is MNHNS and CDR2 is SASEGT. This CDR3 has 14 residues. DNA of the CDR3: TGTGCCAGCAACACGGGGAGGGGGTCCGACGAGCAGTACTTC. Amino acid sequence: CASNTGRGSDEQYF.

At least ten counts were recorded for this clone. The chain couples TRBV10-3 to TRBJ1-1, with D possibly TRBD1 on 6 matching bases. CDR1 is ENHRY and CDR2 is SYGVKD in the germline V gene. Deletions cut 8 bases from V and 4 bases from J, with 17 bases between. The CDR3 totals 14 residues. The CDR3 sequence: CAIRPNREVTEAFF. CDR3 in DNA: TGTGCCATCCGACCGAACAGGGAGGTCACTGAAGCTTTCTTT.

This clone occurred many times. V usage is TRBV6-1 and J usage is TRBJ2-3, with TRBD2 matching 9 bases. Germline V gene sequence: CDR1 MNHNS, CDR2 SASEGT. The CDR3 consists of 15 residues. V lost 6 bases to trimming and J lost 2 bases; unmatched junction nucleotides: 6. The CDR3 loop reads CASSTGTSPTDTQYF. In DNA form, the CDR3 reads TGTGCCAGCAGCACCGGGACTAGCCCCACAGATACGCAGTATTTT.

The sample holds many counts of this clone. The J gene is TRBJ1-3, the V gene TRBV7-6; no definite D call. Per the germline V gene, CDR1 is SGHVS and CDR2 is FNYEAQ. The V end lost 1 base, the J end lost 0 bases, and 7 bases lay between the germline ends. The CDR3 is made up of 15 amino acids. The CDR3 protein is CASSLGPNSGNTIYF. The DNA for the CDR3 is TGTGCCAGCAGCTTAGGGCCCAACTCTGGAAACACCATATATTTT.

This clone was counted many times. V gene TRBV4-2 combines with J gene TRBJ1-1, with 9 bases that match TRBD1. The germline V gene encodes CDR1 LGHNA and CDR2 YNFKEQ. Germline trimming cut 3 bases from V and 1 base from J; bases unmatched to any gene: 6. The CDR3 is 16 residues long. In DNA, the CDR3 is TGTGCCAGCAGCCATGTGTCGGGACAGGGGAACACTGAAGCTTTCTTT. Residues: CASSHVSGQGNTEAFF.

Ten or more counts support this clone. This chain joins TRBV6-1 and TRBJ2-1; 16 nucleotides match TRBD2. CDR3 size: 17 residues. V dropped 4 bases and J dropped 2; count of bases not matched to a gene: 2. The germline V gene encodes CDR1 MNHNS and CDR2 SASEGT. For the CDR3, the DNA is TGTGCCAGCAGTGGGGGACTAGCGGGAGGGGCCTACAATGAGCAGTTCTTC. Protein: CASSGGLAGGAYNEQFF.

The chain carries TRBV5-1 and TRBJ1-4; TRBD1 might be the D (5 bases). Germline lookup yields CDR1 SGHRS and CDR2 YFSETQ. CDR3 length: 14 amino acids. Trimming took 0 bases from V and 2 from J, leaving 5 bases between them. The DNA for the CDR3 is TGCGCCAGCAGCTTGGGGGGCACTAATGAAAAACTGTTTTTT. Its protein is CASSLGGTNEKLFF.

Many counts were recorded for this clone. This rearrangement joins TRBV5-4 to TRBJ1-2, with TRBD1 matching over 9 bases. Germline values: CDR1 SGHNT, CDR2 YYREEE (reference sequence). V lost 4 bases and J lost 5; bases outside the gene matches: 3. The CDR3 has 13 amino acids. DNA for the CDR3: TGTGCCAGCAGCGTCGACAGGGGGTATGGCTACACCTTC. Translating it yields CASSVDRGYGYTF.

The V call is TRBV12-3 or TRBV12-4, the J call TRBJ2-7; TRBD1 might be the D (6 bases). This CDR3 contains 12 residues. The ends were cut back, 7 bases at V and 6 bases at J, with 13 bases in the middle. CDR3 in DNA: TGTGCCAGCATAGGGGTCAGGGGCGAGCAGTACTTC. It encodes CASIGVRGEQYF.

This clone was seen ten or more times. The rearrangement joins TRBV2 to TRBJ2-1, with D maybe TRBD1 (6 bases). The CDR3 spans 15 residues. V lost 3 bases to trimming and J lost 4 bases, with 13 bases between them. CDR1 and CDR2 from the germline V gene are SNHLY and FYNNEI. In DNA, the CDR3 is TGTGCCAGCAGTGAGATCTGGGGACAATACAATGAGCAGTTCTTC. Its translation: CASSEIWGQYNEQFF.

The J gene is TRBJ2-6, the V gene TRBV6-2 or TRBV6-3; 7 bases are shared with TRBD2. This CDR3 has 15 amino acids. The V gene end was trimmed by 2 bases and the J gene end by 2 bases; junction bases not matched to a gene: 0. The germline CDR1 and CDR2 sequences are MNHEY and SVGEGT. CDR3 amino acids: CASSYRGAGANVLTF. The DNA for the CDR3 is TGTGCCAGCAGTTACCGGGGGGCTGGGGCCAACGTCCTGACTTTC.

This clone was observed many times. The rearrangement uses TRBV5-1 and TRBJ1-5, with no clear D. The V gene lost 0 bases and the J gene lost 0 bases, with 7 bases spanning the gap. The CDR3 has 15 residues. The germline V gene encodes CDR1 SGHRS and CDR2 YFSETQ. DNA of the CDR3: TGCGCCAGCAGCTTGGGAGTTGATAGCAATCAGCCCCAGCATTTT. Protein: CASSLGVDSNQPQHF.

Only a few counts were recorded for this clone. The chain couples TRBV5-4 to TRBJ1-2; 7 bases are a match to TRBD1. With 2 bases clipped from V and 3 bases from J, the junction kept 13 bases outside the gene matches. The CDR3 totals 17 residues. Germline-derived CDR1 and CDR2 are SGHNT and YYREEE (reference sequence). The CDR3 spells CASSLGVEGQGDYGYTF. The CDR3 region has the DNA TGTGCCAGCAGCTTAGGGGTCGAGGGCCAGGGGGACTATGGCTACACCTTC.

This clone was seen at least ten times. J is TRBJ2-1 and V is TRBV7-9; TRBD2 aligns across 9 bases. The CDR3 spans 16 residues. V dropped 5 bases and J dropped 3; count of bases not matched to a gene: 8. CDR1 SEHNR and CDR2 FQNEAQ come from the germline V gene (reference sequence). CDR3 residues: CASSAFLAGSYNEQFF. CDR3 DNA sequence: TGTGCCAGCAGCGCATTTCTAGCGGGGAGCTACAATGAGCAGTTCTTC.

This clone occurred many times. Other nucleotide sequences in the sample specify the same CDR3. This chain links TRBV20-1 with TRBJ2-3, with 10 nucleotides matching TRBD2. The CDR3 sequence is 15 residues long. J was trimmed by 3 bases and V by 3 bases; bases with no gene match: 6. Germline V gene lookup returns CDR1 DFQATT and CDR2 SNEGSKA (reference sequence). This CDR3 reads CSASNSGRSTDTQYF. Here the CDR3 DNA reads TGCAGTGCTAGTAATAGCGGGAGGTCTACAGATACGCAGTATTTT.